What follows are 20 T cell receptor beta chains derived from one specimen sequenced in a study of T cells in narcolepsy. Libraries were prepared by immunoSEQ multiplex PCR; TCRdb keeps only in-frame clonotypes and omits some of them. The sample lists about 32,000 clones; around 75% were seen once. The sequenced sample consisted of CD45RA- memory CD4+ T cells from PBMCs. The receptors were sampled from a human donor with narcolepsy.

CDR3 nucleotide sequence: TGCGCCAGCGGGGGGACAACTAACTATGGCTACACCTTC. Translated, it gives CASGGTTNYGYTF. This sequence joins TRBV5-1 and TRBJ1-2; tentatively, D is TRBD1 (6 bases). V shed 7 bases and J shed 0 bases, with 10 bases lying between them. The CDR3 is made up of 13 amino acids. Germline V CDR1 and CDR2: SGHRS, YFSETQ.

The chain recombines TRBV9 with TRBJ2-3; 11 bases are a match to TRBD2. The CDR3 totals 16 residues. From germline, CDR1 is SGDLS and CDR2 YYNGEE. V lost 3 bases to trimming and J lost 1 base; unmatched junction nucleotides: 4. The CDR3 region is CASSATSGSGTDTQYF. The CDR3 region has the DNA TGTGCCAGCAGCGCCACTAGCGGGAGTGGCACAGATACGCAGTATTTT.

This clone was observed a single time. J is TRBJ2-1 and V is TRBV7-3; D ambiguous. The germline CDR1 and CDR2 sequences are SGHTA and FQGTGA. The V end lost 5 bases, the J end lost 9 bases, and 11 bases lay between the germline ends. This CDR3 is built from 12 residues. CDR3 sequence reads: CASSRTGGEQFF. As DNA, the CDR3 is TGTGCCAGCAGCCGGACCGGCGGTGAGCAGTTCTTC. Full variable domain (rest looked up from reference TRBV7-3 and TRBJ2-1): GAGVSQTPSNKVTEKGKYVELRCDPISGHTALYWYRQSLGQGPEFLIYFQGTGAADDSGLPNDRFFAVRPEGSVSTLKIQRTERGDSAVYLCASSRTGGEQFFGPGTRLTVL.

The chain employs TRBV18 and TRBJ1-6, with D maybe TRBD1 (5 bases). Trimming took 2 bases from V and 5 from J, leaving 13 bases between them. Germline loops: CDR1 KGHSH, CDR2 LQKENI. The CDR3 loop spans 16 amino acids. CDR3 nucleotides: TGTGCCAGCTCACCATCCAGGGAAACAGATAATTCACCCCTCCACTTT. Protein product: CASSPSRETDNSPLHF.

This clone was seen only a few times. Other DNA sequences in the sample encode the same CDR3. The rearrangement uses TRBV2 and TRBJ1-3; D is perhaps TRBD1 (5 bases). Germline CDR1 SNHLY, CDR2 FYNNEI. The CDR3 loop spans 16 amino acids. V was shortened by 6 bases and J by 0 bases, with 15 bases between the two germline ends. The CDR3 loop reads CASSPGRMSSGNTIYF. As DNA, the CDR3 is TGTGCCAGCAGCCCGGGACGGATGAGCTCTGGAAACACCATATATTTT.

The V and J genes are TRBV28 and TRBJ1-5; no reliable D call. V lost 2 bases and J lost 2, with 10 bases in between. Germline V gene data show CDR1 as MDHEN and CDR2 as SYDVKM. The CDR3 consists of 15 residues. CDR3 residues: CASSLGAFRNQPQHF. The CDR3 bases are TGTGCCAGCAGTTTAGGCGCATTCCGCAATCAGCCCCAGCATTTT.

The V gene is TRBV29-1, the J gene TRBJ1-2; D gene ambiguous. The germline V and J ends were trimmed by 3 bases and 5 bases, with 4 bases remaining between them. The germline V gene encodes CDR1 SQVTM and CDR2 ANQGSEA. The CDR3 extends over 10 amino acids. The CDR3 loop reads CSVDGYGYTF. In DNA, the CDR3 is TGCAGCGTTGATGGGTATGGCTACACCTTC.

The V and J genes are TRBV19 and TRBJ2-2; 11 nucleotides line up with TRBD1. J gave up 1 base and V 6 bases, and 10 bases lay outside the gene matches. CDR3 length: 18 residues. The germline CDR1 and CDR2 sequences are LNHDA and SQIVND (reference sequence). In DNA, the CDR3 is TGTGCCAGTAGCTCCAAGTCCGGGACAGGGGGGAACACCGGGGAGCTGTTTTTT. Its translation is CASSSKSGTGGNTGELFF.

The chain combines TRBV27 with TRBJ2-7, with TRBD2 identical over 11 bases. Germline loops: CDR1 MNHEY, CDR2 SMNVEV (reference sequence). Trimming took 6 bases from V and 9 from J; bases not matched to a gene: 10. This CDR3 is 14 amino acids long. For the CDR3, the DNA is TGTGCCAGCAGCCCAGGGACTAGCGGTGGGGGGCAGTACTTC. This codes for CASSPGTSGGGQYF.

The V call is TRBV2, the J call TRBJ1-2, with D perhaps matching TRBD1 (5 bases). The CDR3 extends over 15 amino acids. The germline CDR1 and CDR2 sequences are SNHLY and FYNNEI. V was cut by 10 bases and J by 4 bases, with 22 bases left in between. DNA for the CDR3: TGTGCCAACCCCGCGGGAACAGGCTCTGTCTATGGCTACACCTTC. Protein: CANPAGTGSVYGYTF.

This chain connects TRBV2 to TRBJ1-5, with D unresolved. The CDR3 is 15 amino acids. V lost 2 bases and J lost 3, with 11 bases in between. Germline V lookup: CDR1 SNHLY, CDR2 FYNNEI. The CDR3 loop reads CASSELQLVNQPQHF. The CDR3 nucleotides read TGTGCCAGCAGTGAACTCCAGCTTGTCAATCAGCCCCAGCATTTT.

This rearrangement joins TRBV6-1 to TRBJ2-7; either TRBD1 or TRBD2 may fit D (7 bases each). V was clipped by 6 bases and J by 4 bases, with 16 bases between them. This CDR3 is 14 amino acids long. The germline CDR1 and CDR2 sequences are MNHNS and SASEGT. The CDR3 here is CASSTAGQIYEQYF. The CDR3 DNA sequence: TGTGCCAGCAGCACAGCGGGACAGATATACGAGCAGTACTTC.

DNA for the CDR3: TGCGCCAGCAGCTTGGGAAGGACTAGCGGTTTCCAAGAGACCCAGTACTTC. Residues: CASSLGRTSGFQETQYF. The rearrangement uses TRBV5-1 and TRBJ2-5; the match to TRBD2 covers 10 bases. V lost 0 bases and J lost 1; bases outside the gene matches: 6. This CDR3 comprises 17 residues. Germline values: CDR1 SGHRS, CDR2 YFSETQ.

The gene calls are TRBV28 and TRBJ1-2; D is unresolved. Trimming left V 4 bases short and J 0 bases short, with 12 bases between. This CDR3 contains 15 residues. The germline V gene has CDR1 MDHEN and CDR2 SYDVKM. This CDR3 reads CASSSIGRPNYGYTF. The CDR3 DNA reads as TGTGCCAGCAGTTCAATTGGCAGACCTAACTATGGCTACACCTTC.

As concerns this clone: One end of the junction fails to match germline, which may point to a read error. The chain uses TRBV2 and TRBJ2-3; 9 nucleotides agree with TRBD1. This CDR3 is 15 amino acids long. The germline V gene encodes CDR1 SNHLY and CDR2 FYNNEI. CDR3 in DNA: TGTGCCAGCAGCCCCGGGACAGGGTCGACAGATGCGCAGTATTTT. Amino acid sequence: CASSPGTGSTDAQYF.

The CDR3 spells CASSPSGTGGFEQYF. The DNA for the CDR3 is TGTGCCAGCAGTCCCTCCGGGACAGGGGGCTTCGAGCAGTACTTC. The chain links TRBV6-5 to TRBJ2-7; 12 bases are a match to TRBD1. This CDR3 is built from 15 residues. V was pared by 5 bases and J by 6 bases, with 8 bases of the junction left unmatched. Germline lookup yields CDR1 MNHEY and CDR2 SVGAGI.

V usage is TRBV11-1 and J usage is TRBJ2-7; TRBD2 agrees at 11 bases. CDR1 and CDR2 from the germline V gene are SGHAT and FQDESV (reference sequence). CDR3 length: 15 residues. Trimming removed 1 base from V and 4 bases from J; junction bases left unmatched: 3. CDR3 sequence: CASSLGGLADYEQYF. CDR3 nucleotides: TGTGCCAGCAGCTTAGGGGGACTAGCGGATTACGAGCAGTACTTC.

The V and J genes are TRBV27 and TRBJ2-3; 10 bases line up with TRBD1. Per germline, CDR1 MNHEY and CDR2 SMNVEV (reference sequence). There are 13 residues in the CDR3. Trimming took 7 bases from V and 5 from J; bases not matched to a gene: 3. The CDR3 DNA reads as TGTGCCAGCACGGGACAGGGGAAAGATACGCAGTATTTT. Translated: CASTGQGKDTQYF.

The CDR3 is CASSLAPGVGYQETQYF. The CDR3 DNA is TGTGCCAGCAGCTTGGCGCCGGGTGTTGGGTACCAAGAGACCCAGTACTTC. The rearrangement links TRBV5-4 to TRBJ2-5; D gene unclear. Germline CDR1 is SGHNT and CDR2 is YYREEE (reference sequence). CDR3 length: 17 residues. V was trimmed by 0 bases and J by 0 bases, leaving 15 bases between them.

The V gene is TRBV7-9, the J gene TRBJ2-3; no reliable D call. V lost 3 bases to trimming and J lost 2 bases, with 9 bases between them. The CDR3 length is 14 residues. CDR1 is SEHNR, CDR2 FQNEAQ, per germline (reference sequence). The CDR3: CASSFQRATDTQYF. The DNA for the CDR3 is TGTGCCAGCAGCTTCCAGAGAGCCACAGATACGCAGTATTTT. The full variable domain, its missing parts supplied by reference TRBV7-9 and TRBJ2-3, is DTGVSQNPRHKITKRGQNVTFRCDPISEHNRLYWYRQTLGQGPEFLTYFQNEAQLEKSRLLSDRFSAERPKGSFSTLEIQRTEQGDSAMYLCASSFQRATDTQYFGPGTRLTVL.